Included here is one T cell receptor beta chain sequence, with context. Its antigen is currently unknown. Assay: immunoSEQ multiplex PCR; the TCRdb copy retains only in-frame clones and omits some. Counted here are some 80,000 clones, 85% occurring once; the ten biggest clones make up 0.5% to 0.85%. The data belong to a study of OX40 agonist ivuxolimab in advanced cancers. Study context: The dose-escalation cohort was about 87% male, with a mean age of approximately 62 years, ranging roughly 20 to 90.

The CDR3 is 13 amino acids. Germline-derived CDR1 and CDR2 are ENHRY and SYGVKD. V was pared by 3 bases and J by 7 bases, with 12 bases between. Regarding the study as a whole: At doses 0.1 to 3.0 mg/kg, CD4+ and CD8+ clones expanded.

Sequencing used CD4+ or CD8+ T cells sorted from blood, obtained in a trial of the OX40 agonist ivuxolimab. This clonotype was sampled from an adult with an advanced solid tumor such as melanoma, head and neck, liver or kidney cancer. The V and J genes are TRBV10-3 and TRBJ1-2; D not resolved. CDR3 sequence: CAISEGARGGYTF. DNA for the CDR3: TGTGCCATCAGTGAAGGAGCTCGTGGTGGCTACACCTTC.